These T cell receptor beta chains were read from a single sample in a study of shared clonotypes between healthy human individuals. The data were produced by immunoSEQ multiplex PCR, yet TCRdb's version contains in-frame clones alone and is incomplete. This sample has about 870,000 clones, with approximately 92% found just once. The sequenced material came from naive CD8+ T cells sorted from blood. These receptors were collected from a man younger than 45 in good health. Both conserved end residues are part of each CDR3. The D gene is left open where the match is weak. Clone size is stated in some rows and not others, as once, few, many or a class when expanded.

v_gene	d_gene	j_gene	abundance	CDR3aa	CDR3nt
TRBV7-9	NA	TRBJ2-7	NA	CASTPRSSYEQYF	TGTGCCAGCACCCCAAGGAGCTCCTACGAGCAGTACTTC
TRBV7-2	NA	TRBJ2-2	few	CASSFELTGELFF	TGTGCCAGCAGCTTCGAGTTGACCGGGGAGCTGTTTTTT
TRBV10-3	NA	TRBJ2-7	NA	CAISGGSSYEQYF	TGTGCCATCAGTGGGGGTTCCTCCTACGAGCAGTACTTC
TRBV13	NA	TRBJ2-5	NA	CASSPRNLQETQYF	TGTGCCAGCAGCCCACGGAATCTACAAGAGACCCAGTACTTC
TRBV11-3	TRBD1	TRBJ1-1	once	CASSLDRGAEAFF	TGTGCCAGCAGCTTGGACAGGGGCGCTGAAGCTTTCTTT
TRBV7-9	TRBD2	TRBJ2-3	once	CASSSRIVRAGNTDTQYF	TGTGCCAGCAGCTCCCGCATAGTGCGAGCGGGAAACACAGATACGCAGTATTTT
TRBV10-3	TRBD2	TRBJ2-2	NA	CAISESGAGGRGTGELFF	TGTGCCATCAGTGAGTCAGGCGCGGGCGGGAGGGGCACCGGGGAGCTGTTTTTT
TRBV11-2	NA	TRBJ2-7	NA	CASSFGGPSYEQYF	TGTGCCAGCAGCTTTGGGGGACCTTCCTACGAGCAGTACTTC
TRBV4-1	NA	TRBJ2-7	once	CASSQLPETYEQYF	TGCGCCAGCAGCCAACTGCCGGAAACCTACGAGCAGTACTTC
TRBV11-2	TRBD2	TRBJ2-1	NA	CASSLGLTSGSHINEQFF	TGTGCCAGCAGCTTAGGACTAACTAGCGGGAGTCATATCAATGAGCAGTTCTTC
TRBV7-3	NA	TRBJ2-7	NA	CASITGITFLPSYEQYF	TGTGCCAGCATAACCGGCATCACCTTTTTGCCTTCCTACGAGCAGTACTTC
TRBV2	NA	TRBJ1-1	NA	CASFIGEFMNTEAFF	TGTGCCAGCTTTATTGGGGAGTTTATGAACACTGAAGCTTTCTTT
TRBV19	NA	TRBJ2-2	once	CASSIGQGTTGELFF	TGTGCCAGTAGTATCGGACAAGGGACCACCGGGGAGCTGTTTTTT
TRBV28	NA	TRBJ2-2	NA	CASSWLQGMDGELFF	TGTGCCAGCAGTTGGTTACAGGGAATGGACGGGGAGCTGTTTTTT
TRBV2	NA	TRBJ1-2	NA	CASRDRANYGYTF	TGTGCCAGCAGAGATCGAGCTAACTATGGCTACACCTTC
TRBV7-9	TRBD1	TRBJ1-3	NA	CASSWDRSGAGNTIYF	TGTGCCAGCAGCTGGGACAGGTCAGGGGCCGGAAACACCATATATTTT
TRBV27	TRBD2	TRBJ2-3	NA	CASSYGTRGTDTQYF	TGTGCCAGCAGTTATGGGACGCGGGGGACAGATACGCAGTATTTT
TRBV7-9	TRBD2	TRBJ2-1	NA	CASSLGTSGSDEQFF	TGTGCCAGCAGCTTGGGGACTAGCGGGAGCGATGAGCAGTTCTTC
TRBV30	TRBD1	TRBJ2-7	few	CAWRPRDSNYEQYF	TGTGCCTGGAGGCCCCGGGACAGCAACTACGAGCAGTACTTC
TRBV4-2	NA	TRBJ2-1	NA	CASSPTGSRYHNEQFF	TGTGCCAGCAGCCCGACTGGGTCCCGCTACCACAATGAGCAGTTCTTC
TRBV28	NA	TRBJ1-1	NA	CASSLRDWTEAFF	TGTGCCAGCAGTTTAAGAGATTGGACTGAAGCTTTCTTT
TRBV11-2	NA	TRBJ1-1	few	CASSLVGVDEAFF	TGTGCCAGCAGCTTAGTAGGGGTTGATGAAGCTTTCTTT
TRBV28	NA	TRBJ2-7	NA	CASSPITGVPQYF	TGTGCCAGCAGTCCTATTACGGGGGTTCCGCAGTACTTC
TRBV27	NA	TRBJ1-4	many	CASSLLGTDEKLFF	TGTGCCAGCAGTTTGTTAGGGACGGATGAAAAACTGTTTTTT
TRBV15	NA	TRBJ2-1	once	CATSRGGDMVEQFF	TGTGCCACCAGCAGAGGGGGGGACATGGTTGAGCAGTTCTTC
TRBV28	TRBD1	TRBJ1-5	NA	CASSPTRTGGQPQHF	TGTGCCAGCAGCCCGACTCGGACAGGGGGTCAGCCCCAGCATTTT
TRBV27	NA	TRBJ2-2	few	CASSPTYPVVELFF	TGTGCCAGCAGTCCCACATACCCTGTTGTGGAGCTGTTTTTT
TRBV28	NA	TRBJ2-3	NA	CASSLGGLSTDTQYF	TGTGCCAGCAGTCTGGGCGGGCTGAGCACAGATACGCAGTATTTT
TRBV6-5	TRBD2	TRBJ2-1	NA	CASTKRGTLNEQFF	TGTGCCAGCACCAAGCGGGGTACCCTCAATGAGCAGTTCTTC
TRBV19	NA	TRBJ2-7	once	CASRTSGDAHYEQYF	TGTGCCAGTAGGACCTCAGGGGATGCCCACTACGAGCAGTACTTC
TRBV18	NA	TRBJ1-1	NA	CASSPIPTEAFF	TGTGCCAGCTCACCCATTCCCACTGAAGCTTTCTTT
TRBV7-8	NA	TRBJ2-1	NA	CASSASSYNEQFF	TGTGCCAGCAGCGCTAGCTCCTACAATGAGCAGTTCTTC
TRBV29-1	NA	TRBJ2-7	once	CSAMDSSSYEQYF	TGCAGCGCAATGGACAGTTCATCCTACGAGCAGTACTTC
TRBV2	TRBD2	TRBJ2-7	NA	CASSDPGLADYEQYF	TGTGCCAGCAGTGACCCCGGACTAGCGGACTACGAGCAGTACTTC
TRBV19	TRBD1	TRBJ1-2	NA	CASSPRDRGDYGYTF	TGTGCCAGTAGTCCCCGGGACAGGGGCGACTATGGCTACACCTTC
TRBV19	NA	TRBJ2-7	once	CASNGGQLSSYEQYF	TGTGCCAGTAACGGTGGACAGCTGAGCTCCTACGAGCAGTACTTC
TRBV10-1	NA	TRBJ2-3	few	CASSESSTVPSTDTQYF	TGCGCCAGCAGTGAGTCCTCGACAGTCCCTAGCACAGATACGCAGTATTTT
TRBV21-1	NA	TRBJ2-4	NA	CASSRGPGDRGPEAKNIQYF	TGTGCCAGCAGCAGAGGGCCGGGTGACAGGGGCCCTGAGGCCAAAAACATTCAGTACTTC
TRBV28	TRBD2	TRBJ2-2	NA	CASSLRQGGIGELFF	TGTGCCAGCAGTTTAAGGCAGGGAGGGATCGGGGAGCTGTTTTTT
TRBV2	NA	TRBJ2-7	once	CASSEDRGSSYEQYF	TGTGCCAGCAGTGAAGACCGCGGCAGCTCCTACGAGCAGTACTTC
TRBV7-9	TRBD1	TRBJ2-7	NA	CASSIQTGGYYEQYF	TGTGCCAGCAGCATTCAGACAGGGGGCTACTACGAGCAGTACTTC
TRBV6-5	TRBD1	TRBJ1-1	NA	CASSLTGVNTEAFF	TGTGCCAGCAGCCTTACAGGGGTGAACACTGAAGCTTTCTTT